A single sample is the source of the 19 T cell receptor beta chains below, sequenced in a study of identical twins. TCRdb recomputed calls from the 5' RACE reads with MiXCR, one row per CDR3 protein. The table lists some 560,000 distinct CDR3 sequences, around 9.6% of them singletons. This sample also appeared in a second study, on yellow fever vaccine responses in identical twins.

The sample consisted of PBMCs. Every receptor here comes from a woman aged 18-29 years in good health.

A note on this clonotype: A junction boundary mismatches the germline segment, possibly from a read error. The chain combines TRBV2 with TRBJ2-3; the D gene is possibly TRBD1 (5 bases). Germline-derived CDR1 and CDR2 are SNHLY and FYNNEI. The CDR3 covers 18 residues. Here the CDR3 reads CAISYSYPGIGGTDTQYF. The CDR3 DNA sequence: TGTGCCATCAGTTACTCTTACCCAGGGATTGGAGGCACAGATACGCAGTATTTT. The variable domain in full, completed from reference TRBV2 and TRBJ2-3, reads EPEVTQTPSHQVTQMGQEVILRCVPISNHLYFYWYRQILGQKVEFLVSFYNNEISEKSEIFDDQFSVERPDGSNFTLKIRSTKLEDSAMYFCAISYSYPGIGGTDTQYFGPGTRLTVL.

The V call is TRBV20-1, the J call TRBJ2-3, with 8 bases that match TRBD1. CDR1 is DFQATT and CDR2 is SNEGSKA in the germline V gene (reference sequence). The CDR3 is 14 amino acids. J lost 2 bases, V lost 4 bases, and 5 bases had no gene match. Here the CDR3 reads CSAKHRGTTDTQYF. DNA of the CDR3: TGCAGTGCTAAACACAGGGGGACCACAGATACGCAGTATTTT.

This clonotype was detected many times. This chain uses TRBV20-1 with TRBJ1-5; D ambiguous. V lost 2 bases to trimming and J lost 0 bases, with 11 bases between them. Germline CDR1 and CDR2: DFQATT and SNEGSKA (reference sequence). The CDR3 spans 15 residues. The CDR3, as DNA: TGCAGTGCTAGAAGCCAGCTCTATAGCAATCAGCCCCAGCATTTT. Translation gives CSARSQLYSNQPQHF.

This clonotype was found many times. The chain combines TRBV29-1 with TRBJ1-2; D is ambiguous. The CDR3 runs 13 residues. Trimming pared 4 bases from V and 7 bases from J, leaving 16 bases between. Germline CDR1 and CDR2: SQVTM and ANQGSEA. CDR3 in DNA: TGCAGCGTTGGATTCCGGGTCCCGCCTGGCTACACCTTC. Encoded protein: CSVGFRVPPGYTF.

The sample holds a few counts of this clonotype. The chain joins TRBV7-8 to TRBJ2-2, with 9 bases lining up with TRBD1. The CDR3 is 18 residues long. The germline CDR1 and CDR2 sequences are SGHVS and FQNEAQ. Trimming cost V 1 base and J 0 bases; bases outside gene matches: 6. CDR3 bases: TGTGCCAGCAGCTTAGGGACAGGGGTGAAAGCGAACACCGGGGAGCTGTTTTTT. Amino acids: CASSLGTGVKANTGELFF.

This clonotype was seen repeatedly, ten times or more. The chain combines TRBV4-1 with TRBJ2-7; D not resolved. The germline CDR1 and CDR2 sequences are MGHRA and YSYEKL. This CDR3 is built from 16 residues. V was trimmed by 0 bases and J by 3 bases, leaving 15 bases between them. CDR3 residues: CASSQESSRMGYEQYF. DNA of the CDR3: TGCGCCAGCAGCCAAGAATCCAGTAGAATGGGCTACGAGCAGTACTTC.

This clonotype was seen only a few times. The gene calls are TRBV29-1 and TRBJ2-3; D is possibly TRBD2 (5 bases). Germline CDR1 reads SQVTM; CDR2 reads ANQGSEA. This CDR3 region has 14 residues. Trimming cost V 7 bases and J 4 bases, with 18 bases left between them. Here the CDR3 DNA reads TGCAGCGCGGCGCTGGCGGGTAGAGCAGATACGCAGTATTTT. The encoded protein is CSAALAGRADTQYF.

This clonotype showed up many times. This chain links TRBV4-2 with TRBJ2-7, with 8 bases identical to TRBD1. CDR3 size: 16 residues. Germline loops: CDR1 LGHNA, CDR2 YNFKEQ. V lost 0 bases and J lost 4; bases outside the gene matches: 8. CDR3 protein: CASSQEDRASSYEQYF. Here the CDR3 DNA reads TGTGCCAGCAGCCAAGAGGACAGGGCGTCTTCGTACGAGCAGTACTTC.

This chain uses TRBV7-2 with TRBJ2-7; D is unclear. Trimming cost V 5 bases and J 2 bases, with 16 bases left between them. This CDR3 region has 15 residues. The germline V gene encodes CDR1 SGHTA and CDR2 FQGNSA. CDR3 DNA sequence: TGTGCCAGCAGCCAGTACCTGGGATTAACCTACGAGCAGTACTTC. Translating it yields CASSQYLGLTYEQYF.

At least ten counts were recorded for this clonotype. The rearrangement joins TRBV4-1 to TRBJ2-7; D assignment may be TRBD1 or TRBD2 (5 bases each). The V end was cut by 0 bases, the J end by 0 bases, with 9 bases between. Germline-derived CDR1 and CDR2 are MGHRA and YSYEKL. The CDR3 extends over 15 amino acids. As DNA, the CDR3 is TGCGCCAGCAGCCAAGAGGGGACGGGCTCCTACGAGCAGTACTTC. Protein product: CASSQEGTGSYEQYF.

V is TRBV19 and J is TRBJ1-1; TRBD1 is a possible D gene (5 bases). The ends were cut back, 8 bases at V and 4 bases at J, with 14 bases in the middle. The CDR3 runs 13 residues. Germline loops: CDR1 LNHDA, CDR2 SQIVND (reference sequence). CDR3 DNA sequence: TGTGCCAGTGAACCCGCTGGGGGCACTGAAGCTTTCTTT. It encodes CASEPAGGTEAFF.

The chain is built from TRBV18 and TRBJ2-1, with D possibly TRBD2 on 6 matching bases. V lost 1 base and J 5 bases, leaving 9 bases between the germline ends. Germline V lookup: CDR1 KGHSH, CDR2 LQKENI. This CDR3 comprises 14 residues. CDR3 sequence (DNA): TGTGCCAGCTCACCACAGGGAGGCCACAATGAGCAGTTCTTC. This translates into CASSPQGGHNEQFF.

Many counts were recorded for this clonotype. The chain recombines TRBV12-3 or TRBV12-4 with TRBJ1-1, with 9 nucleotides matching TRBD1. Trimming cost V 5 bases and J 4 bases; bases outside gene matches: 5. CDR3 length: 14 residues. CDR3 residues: CASSKMTGGTEAFF. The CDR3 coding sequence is TGTGCCAGCAGTAAAATGACAGGGGGCACTGAAGCTTTCTTT.

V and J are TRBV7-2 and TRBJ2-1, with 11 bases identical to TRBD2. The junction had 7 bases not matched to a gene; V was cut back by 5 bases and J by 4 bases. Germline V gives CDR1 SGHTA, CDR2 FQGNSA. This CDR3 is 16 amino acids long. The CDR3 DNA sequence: TGTGCCAGCAGCCTTAGCGGGAGGGCCCTATACAATGAGCAGTTCTTC. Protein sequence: CASSLSGRALYNEQFF.

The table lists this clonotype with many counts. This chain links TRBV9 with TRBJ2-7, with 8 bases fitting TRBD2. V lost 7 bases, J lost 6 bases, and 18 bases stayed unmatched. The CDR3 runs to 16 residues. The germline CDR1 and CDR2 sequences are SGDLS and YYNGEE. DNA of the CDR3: TGTGCCAGCTCCCCAGCTGTATCGGGGGGGCTGAGCGAGCAGTACTTC. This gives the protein CASSPAVSGGLSEQYF.

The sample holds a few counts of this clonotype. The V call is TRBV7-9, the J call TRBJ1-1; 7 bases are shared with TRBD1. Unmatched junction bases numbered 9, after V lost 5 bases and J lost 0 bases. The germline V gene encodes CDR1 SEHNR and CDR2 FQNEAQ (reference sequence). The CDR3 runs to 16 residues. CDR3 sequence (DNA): TGTGCCAGCAGCCTCGGACAGGTCAACATGAACACTGAAGCTTTCTTT. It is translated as CASSLGQVNMNTEAFF.

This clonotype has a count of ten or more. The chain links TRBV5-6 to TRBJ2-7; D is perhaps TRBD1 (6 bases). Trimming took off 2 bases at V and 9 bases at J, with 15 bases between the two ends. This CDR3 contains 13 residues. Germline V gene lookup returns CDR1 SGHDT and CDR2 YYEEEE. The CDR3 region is CASSFWGQGGQYF. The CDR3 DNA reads TGTGCCAGCAGCTTCTGGGGGCAAGGCGGGCAGTACTTC.

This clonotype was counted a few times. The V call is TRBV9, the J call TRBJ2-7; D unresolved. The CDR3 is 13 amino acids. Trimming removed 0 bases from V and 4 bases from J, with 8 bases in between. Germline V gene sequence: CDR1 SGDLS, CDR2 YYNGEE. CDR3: CASSVGTFYEQYF. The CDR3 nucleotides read TGTGCCAGCAGCGTAGGGACCTTTTACGAGCAGTACTTC.

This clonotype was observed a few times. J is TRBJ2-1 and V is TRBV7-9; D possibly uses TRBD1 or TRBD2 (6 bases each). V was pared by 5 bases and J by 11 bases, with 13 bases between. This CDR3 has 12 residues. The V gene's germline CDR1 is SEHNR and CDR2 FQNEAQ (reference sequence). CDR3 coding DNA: TGTGCCAGCAGCCAAGGGGGGTCCCAGCAGTTCTTC. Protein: CASSQGGSQQFF.